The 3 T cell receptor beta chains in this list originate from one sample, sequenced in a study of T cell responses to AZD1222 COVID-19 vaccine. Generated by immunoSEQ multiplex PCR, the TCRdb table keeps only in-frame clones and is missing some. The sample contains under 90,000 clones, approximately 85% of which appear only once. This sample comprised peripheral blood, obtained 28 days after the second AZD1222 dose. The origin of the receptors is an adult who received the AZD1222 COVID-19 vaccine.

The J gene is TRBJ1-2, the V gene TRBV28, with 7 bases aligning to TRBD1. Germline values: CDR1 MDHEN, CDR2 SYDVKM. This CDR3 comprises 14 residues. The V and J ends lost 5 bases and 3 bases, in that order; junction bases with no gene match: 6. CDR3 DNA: TGTGCCAGCAGTCCGGGACAGAATGACTATGGCTACACCTTC. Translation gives CASSPGQNDYGYTF.

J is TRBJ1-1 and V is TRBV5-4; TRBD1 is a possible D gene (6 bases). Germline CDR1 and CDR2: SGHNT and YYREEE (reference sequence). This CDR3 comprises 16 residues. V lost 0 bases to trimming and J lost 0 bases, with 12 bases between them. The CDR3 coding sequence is TGTGCCAGCAGCTTGGGTGGACAGTTCTTGAACACTGAAGCTTTCTTT. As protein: CASSLGGQFLNTEAFF.

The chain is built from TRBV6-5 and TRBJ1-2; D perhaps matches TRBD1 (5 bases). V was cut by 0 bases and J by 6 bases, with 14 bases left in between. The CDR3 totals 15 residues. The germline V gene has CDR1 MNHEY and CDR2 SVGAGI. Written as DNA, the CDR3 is TGTGCCAGCAGTTACTCCTGGGGCGCGAATAATGGCTACACCTTC. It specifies CASSYSWGANNGYTF.